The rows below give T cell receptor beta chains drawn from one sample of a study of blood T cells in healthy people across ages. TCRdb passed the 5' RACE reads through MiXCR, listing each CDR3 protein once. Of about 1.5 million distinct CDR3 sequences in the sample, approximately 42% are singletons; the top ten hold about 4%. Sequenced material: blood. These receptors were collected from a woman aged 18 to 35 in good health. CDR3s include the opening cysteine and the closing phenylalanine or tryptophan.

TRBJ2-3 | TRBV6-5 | CASSYADGSRDTQYF
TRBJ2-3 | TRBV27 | CASSFAPTDTQYF
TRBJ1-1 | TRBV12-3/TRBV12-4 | CAIPGPGDLTEAFF
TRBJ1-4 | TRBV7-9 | CASSGTGGERKLFF
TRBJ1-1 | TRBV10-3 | CAISEASRATEAFF
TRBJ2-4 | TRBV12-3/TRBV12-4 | CASSPGGAGKNIQYF
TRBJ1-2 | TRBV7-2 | CASSLSLVYGYTF
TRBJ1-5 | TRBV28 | CASSSRGGNQPQHF
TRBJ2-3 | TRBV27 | CASSFLAAAGGPTDTQYF
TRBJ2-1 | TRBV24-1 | CATSESGLASKREQFF
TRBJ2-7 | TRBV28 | CASSLWASGTASSYEQYF
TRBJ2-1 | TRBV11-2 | CASSALTSGRAFDEQFF
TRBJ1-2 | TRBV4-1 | CTSSQVGRVGYTF
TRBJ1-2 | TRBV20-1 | CSARDGPPTGYGYTF
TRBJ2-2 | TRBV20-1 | CSVTGIGNTGELFF
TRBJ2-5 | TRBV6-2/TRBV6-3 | CASGYGSYQETQYF
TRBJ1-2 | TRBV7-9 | CASSADSHYGYTF
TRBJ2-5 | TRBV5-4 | CASSSRDRGNEQYF
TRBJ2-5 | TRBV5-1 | CASSDAGTGFDWTQYF
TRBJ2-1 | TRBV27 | CASSLRAGGVEQFF
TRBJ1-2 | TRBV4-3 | CASSQDRGTGPIYGYTF
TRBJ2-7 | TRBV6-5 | CASSYSSGDSYEQYF
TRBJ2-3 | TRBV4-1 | CASNQYPRTSGDSTDTQYF
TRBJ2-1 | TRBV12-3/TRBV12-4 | CAGSLDGGRNEQFF
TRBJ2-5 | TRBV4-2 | CASSQDGTGVETQYF
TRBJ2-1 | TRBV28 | CASSFSDRGLNEQFF
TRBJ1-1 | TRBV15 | CATSRAGRELAFF
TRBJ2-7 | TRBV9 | CASSVMPGQGLHEQYF
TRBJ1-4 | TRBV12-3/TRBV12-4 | CASSLFGGEGEKLFF
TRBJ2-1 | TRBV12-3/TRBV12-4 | CASSPQGNEQFF
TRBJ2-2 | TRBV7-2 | CASSLASGAVLVPGELFF
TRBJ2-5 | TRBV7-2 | CASSFRRVGQTQYF
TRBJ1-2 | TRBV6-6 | CASTPRQVANYGYTF
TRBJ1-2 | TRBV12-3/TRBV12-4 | CASSRTRAYYGYTF
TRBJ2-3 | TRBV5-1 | CASSLVPGVVTDTKYF
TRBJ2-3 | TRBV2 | CASSVFGGNPDTQYF
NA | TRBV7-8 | CASSSTGLAGGPYEQYF
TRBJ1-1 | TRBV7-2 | CASSLVHNGEAFF
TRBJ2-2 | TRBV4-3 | CASSQNPNTGELFF
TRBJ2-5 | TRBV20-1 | CSAREAAALGQYF
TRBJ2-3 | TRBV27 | CATLGGIRPDTQYF
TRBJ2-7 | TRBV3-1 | CASRGPGHYEQYF
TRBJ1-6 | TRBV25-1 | CASSEYLRSPLHF
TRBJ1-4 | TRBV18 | CASSLSLNEKLFF
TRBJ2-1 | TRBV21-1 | CASSKGGGVDQQFF